Given below is one T cell receptor beta chain in context. Its antigen is not known. Time point noted: newly diagnosed GD, antithyroid drugs for less than 3 months. Extracted PBMC RNA gave rise to the TCR library. The authors built TCR beta libraries using iRepertoire HTBI primers and Arm-PCR of CDR3 regions. TCRdb re-analysed the multiplex PCR reads in MiXCR, keeping a single row per CDR3 protein. This sample has roughly 530,000 distinct CDR3 sequences, with 15% to 20% found just once. This entry belongs to a study of regulatory T cells in long-lasting Graves disease. Regarding the study as a whole: More public clonotypes were shared by persistent patients (about 2,700) than by new patients (about 1,000). Persistent Graves' disease cases displayed lower TCR diversity than newly diagnosed ones.

Germline CDR1 and CDR2: SGHNT and YYREEE (reference sequence). V lost 4 bases and J lost 1, with 8 bases in between. The CDR3 consists of 13 residues. These data were also reused for a study on T cells in Graves' hyperthyroidism and ophthalmopathy. From that second work: Participants, patients aged 18 to 65, had newly diagnosed hyperthyroidism with a duration under 2 months.

The receptor was isolated from a woman aged 35-60 years with Graves disease. The sequencing here drew on peripheral blood mononuclear cells (PBMCs), taken at new diagnosis, from a patient treated with antithyroid drugs. V usage is TRBV5-4 and J usage is TRBJ1-2; D is unclear. In DNA form, the CDR3 reads TGTGCCAGCAGCGCTGACGGTAACTATGGCTACACCTTC. It yields the protein CASSADGNYGYTF.